This is a list of T cell receptor beta chains from one sample in a study of CD8+ T cells in alopecia areata. Generated by immunoSEQ multiplex PCR, the TCRdb table keeps only in-frame clones and is missing some. The data show 150,000 to 200,000 clones, around three fifths seen once. The sample was CD4+ T cells sorted from blood, taken around week 50, from a patient treated with tofacitinib. These receptors were obtained from a human donor with alopecia areata. Each CDR3 is given with its conserved first and last residue. The D gene is left open where the match is weak. Part of the rows lack a size; the others show once, few, many or a class for expanded clones.

-	TRBV29-1	TRBJ1-1	-	CSVAPLMNTEAFF	TGCAGCGTTGCTCCCCTTATGAACACTGAAGCTTTCTTT
-	TRBV5-1	TRBJ2-7	-	CASRGGSEQYF	TGCGCCAGCAGGGGGGGAAGCGAGCAGTACTTC
few	TRBV21-1	TRBJ2-4	-	CASRKGQVGIQYF	TGTGCCAGCAGAAAGGGGCAGGTGGGCATTCAGTACTTC
-	TRBV30	TRBJ2-1	-	CALEGGGKYNEQFF	TGTGCCCTAGAAGGTGGGGGCAAATACAATGAGCAGTTCTTC
-	TRBV23-1	TRBJ2-5	TRBD1	CASSQFLCGTGQYF	TGCGCCAGCAGTCAATTTCTGTGCGGGACAGGGCAGTACTTC
-	TRBV5-1	TRBJ1-1	TRBD1	CASSVDRDTEAFF	TGCGCCAGCAGCGTTGACAGGGATACTGAAGCTTTCTTT
-	TRBV30	TRBJ1-2	-	CAWRTGSYGYTF	TGTGCCTGGAGAACAGGAAGCTATGGCTACACCTTC
-	TRBV30	TRBJ1-2	-	CAWSGERAYGYTF	TGTGCCTGGAGTGGGGAGAGGGCCTATGGCTACACCTTC
-	TRBV20-1	TRBJ1-2	-	CSGGITDGYTF	TGCAGTGGGGGGATTACGGATGGCTACACCTTC
-	TRBV6-5	TRBJ1-6	-	CASSYSLGGNSPLHF	TGTGCCAGCAGTTACTCGCTAGGGGGTAATTCACCCCTCCACTTT
-	TRBV4-3	TRBJ2-3	-	CASSQGGDTQYF	TGCGCCAGCAGCCAAGGAGGAGATACGCAGTATTTT
-	TRBV14	TRBJ2-6	-	CASSHLRQTISGANVLTF	TGTGCCAGCAGCCATCTGAGACAGACGATCTCTGGGGCCAACGTCCTGACTTTC
-	TRBV18	TRBJ1-1	-	CASSPKGNTEAFF	TGTGCCAGCTCACCAAAAGGGAACACTGAAGCTTTCTTT
few	TRBV19	TRBJ2-4	-	CASSTATPGDIQYF	TGTGCCAGTAGTACCGCGACCCCGGGCGACATTCAGTACTTC
few	TRBV7-9	TRBJ2-7	-	CASSRASYEQYF	TGTGCCAGCAGCCGAGCTTCCTACGAGCAGTACTTC
-	TRBV29-1	TRBJ2-7	TRBD2	CSVQRGLSSYEQYF	TGCAGCGTCCAGCGGGGCCTGAGCTCCTACGAGCAGTACTTC
once	TRBV30	TRBJ2-1	TRBD2	CAWSIGLAGGQEQFF	TGTGCCTGGAGTATCGGACTAGCGGGGGGCCAGGAGCAGTTCTTC
few	TRBV29-1	TRBJ1-1	-	CSVEEDTAYTEAFF	TGCAGCGTTGAAGAAGACACGGCTTACACTGAAGCTTTCTTT
-	TRBV29-1	TRBJ2-5	-	CSVVGQGRSAKYF	TGCAGCGTTGTTGGGCAGGGACGGTCTGCTAAGTACTTC
-	TRBV18	TRBJ2-7	-	CASSPPVLSEQYF	TGTGCCAGCTCACCACCAGTACTTAGCGAGCAGTACTTC
-	TRBV27	TRBJ2-5	TRBD2	CASRRLAGETQYF	TGTGCCAGCAGACGACTAGCGGGAGAGACCCAGTACTTC
-	TRBV9	TRBJ2-5	-	CASSVDGAVLQETQYF	TGTGCCAGCAGCGTAGATGGGGCAGTTCTTCAAGAGACCCAGTACTTC
few	TRBV27	TRBJ1-1	-	CASSRGVSIGTEAFF	TGTGCCAGCAGTAGGGGGGTCTCGATAGGCACTGAAGCTTTCTTT
-	TRBV5-1	TRBJ2-7	-	CASSPKAYEQYF	TGCGCCAGCAGCCCCAAGGCCTACGAGCAGTACTTC
-	TRBV28	TRBJ1-2	TRBD1	CASSRTGGGYTF	TGTGCCAGCAGTCGGACAGGGGGAGGCTACACCTTC
-	TRBV6-4	TRBJ2-1	-	CASSDSSVRGEQFF	TGTGCCAGCAGTGACTCGTCAGTACGCGGGGAGCAGTTCTTC
few	TRBV11-1	TRBJ2-7	TRBD1	CASSLRTGDEQYF	TGTGCCAGCAGCTTACGGACAGGGGACGAGCAGTACTTC
-	TRBV18	TRBJ2-1	-	CASAGKGEQFF	TGTGCCAGCGCGGGTAAAGGTGAGCAGTTCTTC
-	TRBV30	TRBJ2-3	-	CAWSPGTSTDTQYF	TGTGCCTGGAGCCCCGGGACATCCACAGATACGCAGTATTTT
-	TRBV30	TRBJ2-7	-	CAWSVLVGEQYF	TGTGCCTGGAGTGTACTAGTGGGGGAGCAGTACTTC
-	TRBV5-6	TRBJ2-1	TRBD2	CASSLSGGARNEQFF	TGTGCCAGCAGCTTGAGCGGGGGGGCGCGAAATGAGCAGTTCTTC
-	TRBV7-9	TRBJ2-3	TRBD2	CASSFRRGGFTDTQYF	TGTGCCAGCAGCTTTCGGCGGGGGGGCTTCACAGATACGCAGTATTTT
-	TRBV13	TRBJ1-1	TRBD1	CASSGETGTNGAFF	TGTGCCAGCAGCGGGGAGACAGGGACCAATGGAGCTTTCTTT
-	TRBV6-6	TRBJ1-1	TRBD1	CASRPPGQGNTEAFF	TGTGCCAGCAGGCCTCCGGGACAGGGGAACACTGAAGCTTTCTTT
few	TRBV6-5	TRBJ1-5	TRBD1	CASSFKTGDQPQHF	TGTGCCAGCAGCTTCAAAACAGGGGATCAGCCCCAGCATTTT
-	TRBV30	TRBJ2-3	TRBD1	CAWRGTVYTDTQYF	TGTGCCTGGAGAGGGACAGTTTACACAGATACGCAGTATTTT
-	TRBV7-2	TRBJ2-5	-	CASSPKGGPRETQYF	TGTGCCAGCAGCCCCAAGGGGGGGCCTAGAGAGACCCAGTACTTC
-	TRBV30	TRBJ2-7	TRBD2	CAWTEGLADEQYF	TGTGCCTGGACTGAAGGGCTAGCGGACGAGCAGTACTTC
-	TRBV2	TRBJ2-3	-	CASRGGIPSTDTQYF	TGTGCCAGCAGAGGAGGGATACCTAGCACAGATACGCAGTATTTT
-	TRBV14	TRBJ1-1	-	CASSPESRNTEAFF	TGTGCCAGCAGCCCAGAAAGTAGAAACACTGAAGCTTTCTTT
few	TRBV5-4	TRBJ1-5	-	CASSLAGANQPQHF	TGTGCCAGCAGCTTGGCGGGGGCAAATCAGCCCCAGCATTTT
-	TRBV29-1	TRBJ1-2	-	CSVELAGYGYTF	TGCAGCGTTGAGCTCGCGGGTTATGGCTACACCTTC
-	TRBV30	TRBJ1-6	-	CAWSQTASPLHF	TGTGCCTGGAGTCAGACTGCTTCACCCCTCCACTTT
many	TRBV10-3	TRBJ2-2	-	CATTSGLTGELFF	TGTGCCACTACGTCGGGACTCACCGGGGAGCTGTTTTTT
-	TRBV28	TRBJ2-7	-	CASSSDYEQYF	TGTGCCAGCAGTTCCGACTACGAGCAGTACTTC
-	TRBV15	TRBJ2-3	-	CATSRGVGGDTQYF	TGTGCCACCAGCAGAGGGGTAGGGGGAGATACGCAGTATTTT
-	TRBV6-1	TRBJ2-4	-	CASSERWENIQYF	TGTGCCAGCAGTGAAAGGTGGGAAAACATTCAGTACTTC
-	TRBV30	TRBJ2-5	-	CAWTGQETQYF	TGTGCCTGGACAGGGCAAGAGACCCAGTACTTC